The source of this T cell receptor beta chain is a study of T cells in Graves' hyperthyroidism and ophthalmopathy. Authors of the study amplified TCR beta CDR3 regions from RNA transcripts. TCR CDR3 underwent first-round RT-PCR with the HTBI primer set. In TCRdb, the multiplex PCR reads were re-called with MiXCR into one record per CDR3 protein. The sample gives around 300,000 distinct CDR3 sequences, more than 10% of which show up once; 7.8% is in the top ten. This clonotype has at least ten counts. The length of the CDR3 is 15 residues. Trimming at V came to 5 bases and at J to 5 bases, leaving 6 bases not matched to a gene. Germline CDR1 is SGHNT and CDR2 is YENEEA.

The chain links TRBV11-3 to TRBJ2-1; 10 bases agree with TRBD2. The source of this sequence is a woman aged 25 to 39 with Graves' hyperthyroidism that later progressed to Graves' ophthalmopathy. Material for sequencing was blood. The CDR3 sequence is CASSGEREGDNEQFF. CDR3 nucleotides: TGTGCCAGCAGCGGCGAGCGGGAGGGGGACAATGAGCAGTTCTTC.